This T cell receptor beta chain came from a study of blood T cell repertoires in COVID-19. The germline CDR1 and CDR2 sequences are SEHNR and FQNEAQ (reference sequence). The CDR3 extends over 12 amino acids. The germline V and J ends were trimmed by 5 bases and 4 bases, with 8 bases remaining between them. Sequenced by immunoSEQ multiplex PCR; TCRdb stores in-frame clones only, minus some. The table includes 380,000 or so clones, roughly 90% detected once. By proportion, this clone is medium-sized. The same CDR3 is also encoded by other DNA sequences in this sample. The V gene is TRBV7-9, the J gene TRBJ1-1, with D possibly TRBD1 on 6 matching bases. The specimen was peripheral blood. This TCR derives from a man aged 40-49 years with acute or convalescent COVID-19. The CDR3 DNA is TGTGCCAGCAGCCCGGACAGCACTGAAGCTTTCTTT. Its protein product is CASSPDSTEAFF.